The clone carrying this TCR beta chain was observed once. Its antigen remains unidentified. The data are from a study of cytomegalovirus exposure and HLA in healthy donors. Whole-study findings and limits: For presence/absence analyses, sequencing depth was assumed to be roughly uniform across donors. Several top significant clusters appeared, in a later analysis, to be linked to common viral pathogens. For most TCR sequences rarity was the rule, although some public TCRs occurred in many donors. Most likely, a cluster of highly shared sequence variants arose as a sequencing artifact.

Both 60 Vbeta primers and 13 Jbeta primers went into the PCR. The assay was immunoSEQ multiplex PCR, and TCRdb's table has in-frame clones only and misses some. In the table there are about 110,000 clones, roughly 82% of which are singletons. The CDR3 consists of 16 residues. CDR1 is MNHEY and CDR2 is SVGAGI in the germline V gene. This chain joins TRBV6-5 and TRBJ2-5; 11 bases map to TRBD2. Matching the DNA end better, TRBJ2-7 makes the J call doubtful. Specimen: PBMCs. This TCR derives from a male donor in good health and CMV-seronegative. Here the CDR3 DNA reads TGTGCCAGCAGTTACTCGAAACTAGCGGGAGCCTACGAGCAGTACTTC. Its protein is CASSYSKLAGAYEQYF.